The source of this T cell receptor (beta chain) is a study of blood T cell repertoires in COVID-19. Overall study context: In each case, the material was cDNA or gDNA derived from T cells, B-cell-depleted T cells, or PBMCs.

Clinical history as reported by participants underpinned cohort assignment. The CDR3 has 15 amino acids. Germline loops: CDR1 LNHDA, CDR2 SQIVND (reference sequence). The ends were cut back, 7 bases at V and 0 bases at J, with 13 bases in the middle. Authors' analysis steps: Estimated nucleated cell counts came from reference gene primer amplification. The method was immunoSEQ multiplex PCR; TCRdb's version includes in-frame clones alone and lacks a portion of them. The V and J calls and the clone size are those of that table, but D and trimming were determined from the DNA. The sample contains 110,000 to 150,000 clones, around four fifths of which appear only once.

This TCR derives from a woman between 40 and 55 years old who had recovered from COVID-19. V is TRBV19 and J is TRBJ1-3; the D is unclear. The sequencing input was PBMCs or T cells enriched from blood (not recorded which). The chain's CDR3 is CASTGWSASGNTIYF. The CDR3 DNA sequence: TGTGCCAGTACTGGTTGGAGCGCCTCTGGAAACACCATATATTTT.